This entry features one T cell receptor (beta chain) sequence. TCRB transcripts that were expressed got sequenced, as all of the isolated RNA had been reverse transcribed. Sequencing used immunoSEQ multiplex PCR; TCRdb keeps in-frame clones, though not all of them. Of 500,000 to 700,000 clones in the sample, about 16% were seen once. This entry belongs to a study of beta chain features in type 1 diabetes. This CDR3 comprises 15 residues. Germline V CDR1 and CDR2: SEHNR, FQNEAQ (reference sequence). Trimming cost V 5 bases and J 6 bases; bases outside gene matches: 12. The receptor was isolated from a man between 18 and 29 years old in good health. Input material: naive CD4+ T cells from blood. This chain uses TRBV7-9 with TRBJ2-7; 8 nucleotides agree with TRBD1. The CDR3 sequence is CASSAQGAVAGEQYF. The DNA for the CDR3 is TGTGCCAGCAGCGCCCAGGGGGCGGTAGCCGGCGAGCAGTACTTC.